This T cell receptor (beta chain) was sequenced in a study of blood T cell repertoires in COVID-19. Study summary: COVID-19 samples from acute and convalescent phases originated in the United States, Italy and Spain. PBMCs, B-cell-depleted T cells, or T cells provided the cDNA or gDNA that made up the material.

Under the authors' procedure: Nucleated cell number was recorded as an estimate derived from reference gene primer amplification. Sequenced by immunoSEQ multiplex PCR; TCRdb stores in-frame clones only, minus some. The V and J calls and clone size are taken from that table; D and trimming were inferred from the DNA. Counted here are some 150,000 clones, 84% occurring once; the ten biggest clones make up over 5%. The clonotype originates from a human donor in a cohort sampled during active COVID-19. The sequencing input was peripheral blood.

The CDR3 nucleotides are TGTGCCAGCAGTCCCCTACTAGTTTTTTCAACCTCCACCGGGGAGCTGTTTTTT. This encodes CASSPLLVFSTSTGELFF. This sequence joins TRBV6-2 or TRBV6-3 and TRBJ2-2, with D perhaps matching TRBD2 (5 bases). The V end lost 5 bases, the J end lost 4 bases, and 23 bases lay between the germline ends. The CDR3 spans 18 residues. From germline, CDR1 is MNHEY and CDR2 SVGEGT.